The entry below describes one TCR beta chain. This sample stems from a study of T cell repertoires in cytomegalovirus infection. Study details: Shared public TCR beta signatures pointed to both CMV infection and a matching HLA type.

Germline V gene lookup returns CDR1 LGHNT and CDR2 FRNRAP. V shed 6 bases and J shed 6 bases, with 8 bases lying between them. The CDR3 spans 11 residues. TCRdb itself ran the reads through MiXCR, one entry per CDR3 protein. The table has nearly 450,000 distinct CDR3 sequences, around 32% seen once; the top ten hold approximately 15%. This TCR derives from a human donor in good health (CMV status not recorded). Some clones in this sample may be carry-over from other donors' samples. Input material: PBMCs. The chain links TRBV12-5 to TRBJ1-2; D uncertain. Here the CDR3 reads CASGSIHGYTF. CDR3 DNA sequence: TGTGCTAGTGGATCTATCCATGGCTACACCTTC.